This T cell receptor (beta chain) emerged from a study of PD-1 blockade in mismatch repair-deficient tumors. Study observations and caveats: Tumor-resident clones, often absent from pretreatment blood, expanded after pembrolizumab and then contracted.

Data came from immunoSEQ multiplex PCR; TCRdb stores just in-frame clones and leaves some out. The sample shows about 100,000 clones, 82% of them seen only once. With regard to this clone: The target antigen is unknown.

The CDR3 is 17 amino acids. The germline V gene encodes CDR1 SQVTM and CDR2 ANQGSEA. V was pared by 3 bases and J by 7 bases, with 13 bases of the junction left unmatched. TCRs were sequenced from a few patients responding to pembrolizumab. Source: peripheral blood, taken approximately 35 weeks after starting pembrolizumab. The TCR comes from an adult with mismatch repair-deficient cancer. The V call is TRBV29-1, the J call TRBJ2-1; TRBD2 aligns across 12 bases. The CDR3 here is CSVDLPLTSGRRNEQFF. In DNA, the CDR3 is TGCAGCGTTGATCTTCCCCTTACTAGCGGGAGGCGGAATGAGCAGTTCTTC.